This T cell receptor (beta chain) stems from a study of T-cell memory formation after mild COVID-19. In the study overall: There were largely donor-specific TCR clusters.

This CDR3 spans 13 amino acids. Germline CDR1 LGHDT, CDR2 YNNKEL (reference sequence). Unmatched junction bases numbered 10, after V lost 6 bases and J lost 11 bases. Study-wide results and limits: Contracting CD4+ clones lay largely in CM and EM, with CD8+ ones residing in EMRA. Balance between CD4 and CD8 was seen in clones contracting day 15 to 85, and a CD4+ lean was seen in later expanders. That cross-reactive memory joined was suggested by some responding clones appearing in pre-infection memory.

TCRdb used MiXCR to reprocess the 5' RACE reads, holding one entry per CDR3 protein. The data contain roughly 500,000 distinct CDR3 sequences, just over 20% of them singletons. This clonotype was recorded a few times. Its antigen is not known. This chain connects TRBV3-1 to TRBJ1-1; TRBD1 agrees at 9 bases. The receptor's source is an adult woman who had mild COVID-19 (a few samples of this study predate the infection). Cell type and time point are not known. The sequenced sample consisted of PBMCs or a T cell subset sorted from them (not recorded which). The CDR3 sequence: CASSFTGGDFAFF. CDR3 sequence (DNA): TGTGCCAGCAGTTTCACAGGGGGCGATTTTGCTTTCTTT.